Shown below are 3 T cell receptor beta chains from a single sample sequenced in a study of blood T cells in healthy people across ages. Alongside a J-beta primer mix, a sample-barcoded 5' primer served in a second PCR lasting 7 to 11 cycles. Using its own MiXCR run on the 5' RACE reads, TCRdb lists one record per CDR3 protein. The table includes hundreds of thousands of distinct CDR3 sequences, around 20% detected once. Sequenced material: blood. These receptor sequences come from a man between 70 and 80 years old in good health.

This clonotype was counted only a few times. V is TRBV5-1 and J is TRBJ1-6, with D hard to call. The CDR3 has 20 amino acids. The germline V gene encodes CDR1 SGHRS and CDR2 YFSETQ. Trimming took 0 bases from V and 0 from J, leaving 19 bases between them. The CDR3 DNA reads TGCGCCAGCAGCTTGGGTTTATTTGGAGATACGAGCTCCTATAATTCACCCCTCCACTTT. Residues: CASSLGLFGDTSSYNSPLHF. Full variable domain (remainder filled in from reference TRBV5-1 and TRBJ1-6): KAGVTQTPRYLIKTRGQQVTLSCSPISGHRSVSWYQQTPGQGLQFLFEYFSETQRNKGNFPGRFSGRQFSNSRSEMNVSTLELGDSALYLCASSLGLFGDTSSYNSPLHFGNGTRLTVT.

The rearrangement links TRBV18 to TRBJ2-2; TRBD1 aligns across 7 bases. The trim removed 3 bases at V and 0 bases at J, leaving 4 bases unmatched. The length of the CDR3 is 16 residues. Germline V gene sequence: CDR1 KGHSH, CDR2 LQKENI. CDR3 bases: TGTGCCAGCTCACCCCCGGGACAGTCGAACACCGGGGAGCTGTTTTTT. Its protein is CASSPPGQSNTGELFF.

This clonotype appeared once. V is TRBV27 and J is TRBJ2-5; 8 nucleotides match TRBD2. With V trimmed by 8 bases and J by 4 bases, 12 bases remained unmatched. The CDR3 covers 15 residues. Looked up from germline, CDR1 is MNHEY and CDR2 is SMNVEV (reference sequence). The chain's CDR3 is CASYRPAGVGETQYF. The CDR3 coding sequence is TGTGCCAGCTACCGACCAGCGGGAGTTGGAGAGACCCAGTACTTC.